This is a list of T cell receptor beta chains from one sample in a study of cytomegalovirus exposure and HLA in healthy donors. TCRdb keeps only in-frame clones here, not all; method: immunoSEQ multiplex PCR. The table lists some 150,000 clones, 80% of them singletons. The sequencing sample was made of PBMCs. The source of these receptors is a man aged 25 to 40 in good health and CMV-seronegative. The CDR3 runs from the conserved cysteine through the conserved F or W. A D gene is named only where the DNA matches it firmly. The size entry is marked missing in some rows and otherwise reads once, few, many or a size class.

CDR3 DNA: TGTGCCAGCAGTGAACCCGGACAGGGGCCTGTCTACGAGCAGTACTTC; CDR3 protein: CASSEPGQGPVYEQYF; V gene: TRBV6-1; J gene: TRBJ2-7; clone size: NA; D gene: TRBD1
CDR3 DNA: TGTGCCAGCAGCTTAGCAGCGGGAGTGGGCGAGCAGTACTTC; CDR3 protein: CASSLAAGVGEQYF; V gene: TRBV7-9; J gene: TRBJ2-7; clone size: few; D gene: TRBD2
CDR3 DNA: TGTGCCAGCAGCCCGGGGGTGGCGGGGACGCAGTATTTT; CDR3 protein: CASSPGVAGTQYF; V gene: TRBV14; J gene: TRBJ2-3; clone size: NA; D gene: NA
CDR3 DNA: TGTGCCAGCAGCGCCATACTAGCAGCAGATACGCAGTATTTT; CDR3 protein: CASSAILAADTQYF; V gene: TRBV9; J gene: TRBJ2-3; clone size: NA; D gene: NA
CDR3 DNA: TGTGCCAGCAGTTGGATTAATACAGGGACCGCGGGCTACACCTTC; CDR3 protein: CASSWINTGTAGYTF; V gene: TRBV28; J gene: TRBJ1-2; clone size: NA; D gene: NA
CDR3 DNA: TGTGCCAGCAGCGCCCTTCTATTCTCTGGAAACACCATATATTTT; CDR3 protein: CASSALLFSGNTIYF; V gene: TRBV13; J gene: TRBJ1-3; clone size: NA; D gene: NA
CDR3 DNA: TGTGCCAGCAGCTTGAGTGAGGGAGCTGGGAGGGCCAACGTCCTGACTTTC; CDR3 protein: CASSLSEGAGRANVLTF; V gene: TRBV5-4; J gene: TRBJ2-6; clone size: NA; D gene: NA
CDR3 DNA: TGTGCCAGCAGCGGCGCGGTTCTGAACTATGGCTACACCTTC; CDR3 protein: CASSGAVLNYGYTF; V gene: TRBV9; J gene: TRBJ1-2; clone size: NA; D gene: NA
CDR3 DNA: TGTGCCAGCAGTCCCAGTACTAGGAGGTCCTACAATGAGCAGTTCTTC; CDR3 protein: CASSPSTRRSYNEQFF; V gene: TRBV6-4; J gene: TRBJ2-1; clone size: few; D gene: NA
CDR3 DNA: TGTGCCACCAGCAGAGATCGGATCGGAGCTGGCTATACCTTC; CDR3 protein: CATSRDRIGAGYTF; V gene: TRBV15; J gene: TRBJ1-2; clone size: few; D gene: NA
CDR3 DNA: TGTGCCAGCAGTGTGACAGTCCGCAATCAGCCCCAGCATTTT; CDR3 protein: CASSVTVRNQPQHF; V gene: TRBV6-5; J gene: TRBJ1-5; clone size: NA; D gene: NA
CDR3 DNA: TGTGCCAGCAGTCCCCCGGGTGTGGGGACCCAGTACTTC; CDR3 protein: CASSPPGVGTQYF; V gene: TRBV25-1; J gene: TRBJ2-5; clone size: few; D gene: NA
CDR3 DNA: TGCGCCAGCAGCCACTTCCAGGTAAACTATGGCTACACCTTC; CDR3 protein: CASSHFQVNYGYTF; V gene: TRBV4-1; J gene: TRBJ1-2; clone size: NA; D gene: NA
CDR3 DNA: TGTGCCAGCAGCTTAGGCCCGGCGGGAAACCCCCCTTTGGGCACTGAAGCTTTCTTT; CDR3 protein: CASSLGPAGNPPLGTEAFF; V gene: TRBV7-9; J gene: TRBJ1-1; clone size: NA; D gene: NA
CDR3 DNA: TGCGCCAGCAGCTTAGGAGTTGCAACTAATGAAAAACTGTTTTTT; CDR3 protein: CASSLGVATNEKLFF; V gene: TRBV5-1; J gene: TRBJ1-4; clone size: NA; D gene: NA
CDR3 DNA: TGTGCCAGCAGCTTTGACAGGGAGGTCAGGAATGAGCAGTTCTTC; CDR3 protein: CASSFDREVRNEQFF; V gene: TRBV28; J gene: TRBJ2-1; clone size: NA; D gene: NA
CDR3 DNA: TGTGCCAGCAGCTTGGAGGACAGGATCACTGAAGCTTTCTTT; CDR3 protein: CASSLEDRITEAFF; V gene: TRBV5-8; J gene: TRBJ1-1; clone size: once; D gene: TRBD1
CDR3 DNA: TGTGCCAGCAGCTTAATAGGTCGGGCGGGACAGCTAAAACTGTTTTTT; CDR3 protein: CASSLIGRAGQLKLFF; V gene: TRBV7-3; J gene: TRBJ1-4; clone size: NA; D gene: TRBD1
CDR3 DNA: TGTGCCAGCAGTTTAAGCCACTCCGGGTACGAGCAGTACTTC; CDR3 protein: CASSLSHSGYEQYF; V gene: TRBV27; J gene: TRBJ2-7; clone size: NA; D gene: NA
CDR3 DNA: TGTGCCAGCAGCACGGGACAGGGGATCCTCGGACTAGGCTACACCTTC; CDR3 protein: CASSTGQGILGLGYTF; V gene: TRBV5-4; J gene: TRBJ1-2; clone size: NA; D gene: TRBD1
CDR3 DNA: TGTGCCAGTAGTATAGAGGCAGGGGGTTCGGGTCAGTTCTTC; CDR3 protein: CASSIEAGGSGQFF; V gene: TRBV19; J gene: TRBJ2-1; clone size: NA; D gene: TRBD1
CDR3 DNA: TGTGCCAGTAGTGGCCTTGAGGGGGACAATCAGCCCCAGCATTTT; CDR3 protein: CASSGLEGDNQPQHF; V gene: TRBV19; J gene: TRBJ1-5; clone size: NA; D gene: NA
CDR3 DNA: TGTGCCAGCAGCGAAACAGTGAACACCGGGGAGCTGTTTTTT; CDR3 protein: CASSETVNTGELFF; V gene: TRBV7-9; J gene: TRBJ2-2; clone size: NA; D gene: NA
CDR3 DNA: TGTGCCAGCAGTATAGACAGAAACCAGGGGACCCAGTACTTC; CDR3 protein: CASSIDRNQGTQYF; V gene: TRBV27; J gene: TRBJ2-5; clone size: few; D gene: NA
CDR3 DNA: TGTGCCAGCAGTCTGTGGACAGGGGGCTTGGATACGCAGTATTTT; CDR3 protein: CASSLWTGGLDTQYF; V gene: TRBV27; J gene: TRBJ2-3; clone size: NA; D gene: TRBD1
CDR3 DNA: TGTGCCAGCGGGAGGTCGGGACTAGCCGGGTACGAGCAGTACTTC; CDR3 protein: CASGRSGLAGYEQYF; V gene: TRBV6-5; J gene: TRBJ2-7; clone size: once; D gene: TRBD2
CDR3 DNA: TGTGCCAGCAGCTTAGATTTACAGGGGGCCTACGAGCAGTACTTC; CDR3 protein: CASSLDLQGAYEQYF; V gene: TRBV7-9; J gene: TRBJ2-7; clone size: NA; D gene: TRBD1
CDR3 DNA: TGTGCCAGCAGTGATCGGGGGGACGCCTACGAGCAGTACTTC; CDR3 protein: CASSDRGDAYEQYF; V gene: TRBV6-1; J gene: TRBJ2-7; clone size: NA; D gene: TRBD2
CDR3 DNA: TGCAGCGTAGGAACAGGACTAGGCAATCAGCCCCAGCATTTT; CDR3 protein: CSVGTGLGNQPQHF; V gene: TRBV29-1; J gene: TRBJ1-5; clone size: NA; D gene: NA
CDR3 DNA: TGTGCCAGCAGCGCTAGCGGGATTTCTGACTATGGCTACACCTTC; CDR3 protein: CASSASGISDYGYTF; V gene: TRBV9; J gene: TRBJ1-2; clone size: NA; D gene: NA
CDR3 DNA: TGTGCCAGCAGCTTGCCCGGGGGTACGGGCTCCTACGAGCAGTACTTC; CDR3 protein: CASSLPGGTGSYEQYF; V gene: TRBV5-4; J gene: TRBJ2-7; clone size: NA; D gene: NA
CDR3 DNA: TGTGCCAGCACCTACCACTCCGGGGCCAACGTCCTGACTTTC; CDR3 protein: CASTYHSGANVLTF; V gene: TRBV2; J gene: TRBJ2-6; clone size: NA; D gene: NA
CDR3 DNA: TGTGCCAGCAGCTTATCGGCGGGGGTTAAAAACATTCAGTACTTC; CDR3 protein: CASSLSAGVKNIQYF; V gene: TRBV7-2; J gene: TRBJ2-4; clone size: few; D gene: TRBD2
CDR3 DNA: TGTGCCAGCAGCTTAGCCCCGAATTCACCCCTCCACTTT; CDR3 protein: CASSLAPNSPLHF; V gene: TRBV7-9; J gene: TRBJ1-6; clone size: NA; D gene: NA
CDR3 DNA: TGTGCCAGTAGTCGGATTGAGGGCGAGCAGTACTTC; CDR3 protein: CASSRIEGEQYF; V gene: TRBV19; J gene: TRBJ2-7; clone size: NA; D gene: NA
CDR3 DNA: TGTGCCAGCAGCTTAGAGCGGGGTCCCCACACCGGGGAGCTGTTTTTT; CDR3 protein: CASSLERGPHTGELFF; V gene: TRBV5-5; J gene: TRBJ2-2; clone size: NA; D gene: TRBD2
CDR3 DNA: TGTGCCAGCAGCGCTAGTTCCGGGACAGTTGATCGAAACACCATATATTTT; CDR3 protein: CASSASSGTVDRNTIYF; V gene: TRBV9; J gene: TRBJ1-3; clone size: NA; D gene: TRBD1
CDR3 DNA: TGTGCCAGCAGCTTTACAGGGGAGCAAGAGACCCAGTACTTC; CDR3 protein: CASSFTGEQETQYF; V gene: TRBV7-9; J gene: TRBJ2-5; clone size: NA; D gene: TRBD1
CDR3 DNA: TGTGCCAGCAGCTTGAAACGGACAGGGATTAACTATGGCTACACCTTC; CDR3 protein: CASSLKRTGINYGYTF; V gene: TRBV7-8; J gene: TRBJ1-2; clone size: few; D gene: TRBD1
CDR3 DNA: TGTGCCAGCAGTGGCAGGGGGTTGAACACTGAAGCTTTCTTT; CDR3 protein: CASSGRGLNTEAFF; V gene: TRBV6-1; J gene: TRBJ1-1; clone size: NA; D gene: TRBD1
CDR3 DNA: TGTGCCAGCAGCCCGGGGACTTCCACTGAAGCTTTCTTT; CDR3 protein: CASSPGTSTEAFF; V gene: TRBV7-3; J gene: TRBJ1-1; clone size: NA; D gene: NA
CDR3 DNA: TGCGCCAGCAGCCTGAGTACAGGGGATTCCTATGGCTACACCTTC; CDR3 protein: CASSLSTGDSYGYTF; V gene: TRBV4-1; J gene: TRBJ1-2; clone size: NA; D gene: TRBD1
CDR3 DNA: TGTGCCAGCAGCAGGACAGGCAGCAATCAGCCCCAGCATTTT; CDR3 protein: CASSRTGSNQPQHF; V gene: TRBV5-6; J gene: TRBJ1-5; clone size: NA; D gene: TRBD1
CDR3 DNA: TGTGCCAGCAGCTTGGCGGGTACCGGGGAGCTGTTTTTT; CDR3 protein: CASSLAGTGELFF; V gene: TRBV5-6; J gene: TRBJ2-2; clone size: NA; D gene: NA
CDR3 DNA: TGTGCCAGTAGTATCGGACTAGCGGGAGGGTATGGGGCCAACGTCCTGACTTTC; CDR3 protein: CASSIGLAGGYGANVLTF; V gene: TRBV19; J gene: TRBJ2-6; clone size: NA; D gene: TRBD2
CDR3 DNA: TGTGCCTGGAGTGTTCCGGGGGGGTATGAAAAACTGTTTTTT; CDR3 protein: CAWSVPGGYEKLFF; V gene: TRBV30; J gene: TRBJ1-4; clone size: NA; D gene: NA
CDR3 DNA: TGTGCCAGTAGTATCGGGGGAAATGAAGCTTTCTTT; CDR3 protein: CASSIGGNEAFF; V gene: TRBV19; J gene: TRBJ1-1; clone size: NA; D gene: NA
CDR3 DNA: TGTGCCAGCAGCCTAGGGACAGGATACGAGCAGTACTTC; CDR3 protein: CASSLGTGYEQYF; V gene: TRBV11-2; J gene: TRBJ2-7; clone size: NA; D gene: TRBD1
CDR3 DNA: TGTGCCAGCAGCGAGGGACTAGCGGGGGGGCCCACAGATACGCAGTATTTT; CDR3 protein: CASSEGLAGGPTDTQYF; V gene: TRBV11-1; J gene: TRBJ2-3; clone size: NA; D gene: TRBD2
CDR3 DNA: TGTGCCAGCAGTTTTGGAGGGACAGTAGAAAAACTGTTTTTT; CDR3 protein: CASSFGGTVEKLFF; V gene: TRBV28; J gene: TRBJ1-4; clone size: NA; D gene: TRBD1
CDR3 DNA: TGTGCCAGCAGCCGGGGGACCTACGAGCAGTACTTC; CDR3 protein: CASSRGTYEQYF; V gene: TRBV7-8; J gene: TRBJ2-7; clone size: NA; D gene: NA
CDR3 DNA: TGTGCCATCAGTGAGTCTGCGTCTAACACCGGGGAGCTGTTTTTT; CDR3 protein: CAISESASNTGELFF; V gene: TRBV10-3; J gene: TRBJ2-2; clone size: NA; D gene: NA
CDR3 DNA: TGTGCCAGTAGTATACACGACAGTTACGAGCAGTACTTC; CDR3 protein: CASSIHDSYEQYF; V gene: TRBV19; J gene: TRBJ2-7; clone size: NA; D gene: NA
CDR3 DNA: TGCGCCAGCAGTGAATCTGCAGAAAATCAGCCCCAGCATTTT; CDR3 protein: CASSESAENQPQHF; V gene: TRBV10-1; J gene: TRBJ1-5; clone size: NA; D gene: NA
CDR3 DNA: TGTGCCAGCAGTGAGGGGGGTTATTCACCCCTCCACTTT; CDR3 protein: CASSEGGYSPLHF; V gene: TRBV6-1; J gene: TRBJ1-6; clone size: NA; D gene: NA
CDR3 DNA: TGTGCCAGCAGCGTAGGACAATATTACGAGCAGTACTTC; CDR3 protein: CASSVGQYYEQYF; V gene: TRBV9; J gene: TRBJ2-7; clone size: NA; D gene: NA
CDR3 DNA: TGTGCCAGTAGTATTCGCAGGGGTAACTATGGCTACACCTTC; CDR3 protein: CASSIRRGNYGYTF; V gene: TRBV19; J gene: TRBJ1-2; clone size: NA; D gene: NA
CDR3 DNA: TGTGCCAGCAGTAGCCGGGGGGGCACTGAAGCTTTCTTT; CDR3 protein: CASSSRGGTEAFF; V gene: TRBV9; J gene: TRBJ1-1; clone size: NA; D gene: NA
CDR3 DNA: TGTGCCAGCAGCCCATCATTGGGGCAGTCTCTCACTGAAGCTTTCTTT; CDR3 protein: CASSPSLGQSLTEAFF; V gene: TRBV14; J gene: TRBJ1-1; clone size: NA; D gene: NA